Listed here are 9 T cell receptor beta chains from one sample, sequenced in a study of shared clonotypes between healthy human individuals. This table comes from immunoSEQ multiplex PCR, and its TCRdb copy is limited to in-frame clones, with some not included. The repertoire has around 2,100,000 clones, approximately 94% of them found once; the top ten carry approximately 1%. CD8 cells classed as naive were CD45RO-negative and positively selected for CCR7, excluding terminally differentiated effector memory CD45RA+ cells. Sequencing was carried out using naive CD8+ T cells sorted from blood. The receptors come from a man between 18 and 35 years old in good health.

The genes are TRBV11-2 and TRBJ2-7; maybe TRBD1 (5 bases). Looked up from germline, CDR1 is SGHAT and CDR2 is FQNNGV. The length of the CDR3 is 14 residues. V shed 5 bases and J shed 2 bases, with 13 bases lying between them. The CDR3 protein is CASSHWGQPYEQYF. The CDR3 DNA sequence: TGTGCCAGCAGCCATTGGGGCCAGCCCTACGAGCAGTACTTC.

The rearrangement joins TRBV4-3 to TRBJ1-6; weak D call: TRBD1 (6 bases). V lost 1 base to trimming and J lost 8 bases, with 12 bases between them. This CDR3 is 15 amino acids long. Germline values: CDR1 LGHNA, CDR2 YSLEER. The chain's CDR3 is CASSQVWGADSPLHF. CDR3 sequence (DNA): TGCGCCAGCAGCCAAGTTTGGGGGGCTGATTCACCCCTCCACTTT.

The CDR3 nucleotides read TGCAGCGTTATCAGCCCGGGGTTCTACGAGCAGTACTTC. Encoded protein: CSVISPGFYEQYF. V usage is TRBV29-1 and J usage is TRBJ2-7, with D perhaps matching TRBD2 (5 bases). V lost 5 bases and J lost 3, with 14 bases in between. Germline CDR1 SQVTM, CDR2 ANQGSEA. CDR3 size: 13 residues.

This rearrangement joins TRBV10-2 to TRBJ2-1; possible D gene TRBD2, 9 bases. Germline values: CDR1 WSHSY, CDR2 SAAADI. This CDR3 contains 16 residues. V lost 2 bases and J lost 8, with 19 bases in between. CDR3 in amino acids: CASSEGSSGTGDEQFF. The CDR3 bases are TGCGCCAGCAGTGAGGGTTCTAGCGGGACAGGCGATGAGCAGTTCTTC.

The chain joins TRBV6-5 to TRBJ2-5; possibly TRBD2 for D (5 bases). Per the germline V gene, CDR1 is MNHEY and CDR2 is SVGAGI. V was cut by 0 bases and J by 5 bases, with 13 bases left in between. This CDR3 contains 15 residues. CDR3 in amino acids: CASSYSSGIGETQYF. The DNA for the CDR3 is TGTGCCAGCAGTTACTCGTCGGGGATTGGGGAGACCCAGTACTTC.

The V call is TRBV7-9, the J call TRBJ1-2; D is unclear. The CDR3 is 15 residues long. CDR1 SEHNR and CDR2 FQNEAQ come from the germline V gene (reference sequence). V lost 3 bases to trimming and J lost 3 bases, with 14 bases between them. CDR3 DNA: TGTGCCAGCAGCTTCAGCCTCCCAAATTACTATGGCTACACCTTC. It specifies CASSFSLPNYYGYTF.

V usage is TRBV28 and J usage is TRBJ1-4; no reliable D call. Trimming left V 3 bases short and J 14 bases short, with 10 bases between. This CDR3 contains 11 residues. Germline assignment: CDR1 MDHEN and CDR2 SYDVKM. The CDR3 here is CASSFGERLFF. CDR3 DNA: TGTGCCAGCAGTTTTGGGGAAAGGCTGTTTTTT.

This chain connects TRBV27 to TRBJ1-2; 7 nucleotides line up with TRBD1. CDR3 length: 16 residues. Trimming took 4 bases from V and 1 from J; bases not matched to a gene: 9. The germline CDR1 and CDR2 sequences are MNHEY and SMNVEV (reference sequence). The CDR3 bases are TGTGCCAGCAGTTCCCGGACAGGTTTCCTTAACTATGGCTACACCTTC. The encoded protein is CASSSRTGFLNYGYTF.

In this sample, this clone turned up a few times. The CDR3 DNA reads TGTGCCAGCAGTTACGGGAACACTGAAGCTTTCTTT. This codes for CASSYGNTEAFF. The chain joins TRBV28 to TRBJ1-1; D gene uncertain. Germline assignment: CDR1 MDHEN and CDR2 SYDVKM. The CDR3 length is 12 residues. V shed 4 bases and J shed 1 base, with 4 bases lying between them.